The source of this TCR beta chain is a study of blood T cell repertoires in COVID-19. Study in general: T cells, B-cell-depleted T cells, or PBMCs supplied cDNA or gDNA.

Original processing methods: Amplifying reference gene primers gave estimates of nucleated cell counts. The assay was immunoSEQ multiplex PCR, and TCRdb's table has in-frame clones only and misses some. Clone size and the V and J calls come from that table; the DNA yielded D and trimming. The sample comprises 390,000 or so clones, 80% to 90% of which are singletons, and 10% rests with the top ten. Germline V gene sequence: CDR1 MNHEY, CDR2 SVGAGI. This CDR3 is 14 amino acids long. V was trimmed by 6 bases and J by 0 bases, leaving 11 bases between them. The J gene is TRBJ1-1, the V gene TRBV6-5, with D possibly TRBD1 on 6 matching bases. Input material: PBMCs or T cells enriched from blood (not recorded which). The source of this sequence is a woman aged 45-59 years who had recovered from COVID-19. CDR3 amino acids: CASRIQGMNTEAFF. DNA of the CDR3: TGTGCCAGCAGAATACAGGGTATGAACACTGAAGCTTTCTTT.